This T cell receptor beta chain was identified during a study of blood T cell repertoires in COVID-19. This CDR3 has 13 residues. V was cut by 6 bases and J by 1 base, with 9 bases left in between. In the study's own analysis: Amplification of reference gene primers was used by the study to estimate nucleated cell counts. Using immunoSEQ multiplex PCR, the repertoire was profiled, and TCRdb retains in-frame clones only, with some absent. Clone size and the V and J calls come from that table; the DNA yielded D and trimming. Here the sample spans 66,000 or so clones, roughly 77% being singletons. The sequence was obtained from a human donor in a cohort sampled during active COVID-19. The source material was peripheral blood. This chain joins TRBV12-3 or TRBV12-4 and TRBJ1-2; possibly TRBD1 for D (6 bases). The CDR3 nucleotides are TGTGCCAGCAGCCTACAGGGTAACTATGGCTACACCTTC. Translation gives CASSLQGNYGYTF.